Detailed here is one TCR beta chain. Method: immunoSEQ multiplex PCR; TCRdb's copy keeps in-frame clones and lacks some. The sample lists just over 80,000 clones, roughly 82% occurring once. There are 15 residues in the CDR3. Trimming removed 0 bases from V and 4 bases from J; junction bases left unmatched: 4. Germline V lookup: CDR1 SGDLS, CDR2 YYNGEE. This record comes from a study of T cell clones after liver transplantation. About the research overall: Apart from a few HCV-positive recipients, transplants were for non-autoimmune, non-viral reasons.

The origin of this receptor is a human patient who received a liver transplant. Some T cells may be graft donor cells. The V and J genes are TRBV9 and TRBJ2-1; 7 bases align to TRBD2. The source was CD4+ T cells from blood, collected approximately 45 months after liver transplant. The CDR3 nucleotides are TGTGCCAGCAGCGTAGGCCTAGCGGAATACAATGAGCAGTTCTTC. Translating it yields CASSVGLAEYNEQFF.